This record concerns one T cell receptor beta chain sequence. Its antigen is as yet unknown. The data were taken from a study of cytomegalovirus exposure and HLA in healthy donors. Study-wide findings and caveats: CMV serostatus stood as the only immune exposure information on hand. Previously analyzed data showed that most TCR beta V segments were productive at a frequency of about 87% or about 30%.

PCR primers comprised 60 Vbeta and 13 Jbeta primers. Method: immunoSEQ multiplex PCR; TCRdb's copy keeps in-frame clones and lacks some. The sample carries about 160,000 clones, roughly 76% recorded once. Likely unrecorded immune exposures existed in these nominally healthy donors. The sequenced material came from PBMCs. The TCR originated in a woman aged 45-65 years in good health and CMV-seronegative.

CDR3 in DNA: TGTGCCGGTCAGGGGCAGGGATCACCCCTCCACTTT. It translates to CAGQGQGSPLHF. The J gene is TRBJ1-6, the V gene TRBV28, with a possible D match to TRBD1 (6 bases). V was clipped by 11 bases and J by 10 bases, with 15 bases between them. Per the germline V gene, CDR1 is MDHEN and CDR2 is SYDVKM. The CDR3 has 12 amino acids.